Below, 8 T cell receptor beta chains from the same sample are listed, as sequenced in a study of beta chain features in type 1 diabetes. Overall study findings and caveats: Within each of all four CD4+ subsets, Type 1 diabetes patients had TCRB CDR3s that were moderately but significantly shorter.

Expressed TCRB transcripts were sequenced because the isolated RNA had all been reverse transcribed beforehand. Profiled with immunoSEQ multiplex PCR; TCRdb holds only in-frame clones, not every one. This sample has about 180,000 clones, with less than 9.5% found just once. These receptors lack a known antigen. Input material: central memory CD4+ T cells from blood. These receptors all come from a woman between 40 and 55 years old with type 1 diabetes.

This clone was observed a few times. V is TRBV7-9 and J is TRBJ2-1; no reliable D call. CDR3 length: 12 amino acids. V lost 4 bases and J lost 5, with 6 bases in between. CDR1 SEHNR and CDR2 FQNEAQ come from the germline V gene (reference sequence). CDR3: CASSYPDNEQFF. In nucleotides, the CDR3 is TGTGCCAGCAGCTACCCGGACAATGAGCAGTTCTTC.

This clone was found many times. The J gene is TRBJ2-7, the V gene TRBV5-1, with D possibly being TRBD1 (6 bases). Trimming took off 5 bases at V and 4 bases at J, with 13 bases between the two ends. Per germline, CDR1 SGHRS and CDR2 YFSETQ. There are 13 residues in the CDR3. The CDR3 spells CASRRNREYEQYF. DNA of the CDR3: TGCGCCAGCAGAAGGAACAGGGAATACGAGCAGTACTTC.

This clone has a handful of counts. The chain joins TRBV5-1 to TRBJ2-5; 7 bases line up with TRBD1. CDR1 SGHRS and CDR2 YFSETQ come from the germline V gene. After removal of 0 bases from V and 5 bases from J, the junction contained 4 bases not matched to a gene. The CDR3 contains 14 residues. In nucleotides, the CDR3 is TGCGCCAGCAGCTTGGGAGGGACAGCGGAGACCCAGTACTTC. Translated, it gives CASSLGGTAETQYF.

This clone was seen a handful of times. The genes are TRBV4-3 and TRBJ1-1; no firm D call. CDR1 and CDR2 from the germline V gene are LGHNA and YSLEER. The CDR3 covers 13 residues. The V gene lost 0 bases and the J gene lost 5 bases, with 7 bases spanning the gap. The CDR3 DNA is TGCGCCAGCAGCCAAGACCACGAGACTGAAGCTTTCTTT. Translating it yields CASSQDHETEAFF.

The gene calls are TRBV4-3 and TRBJ1-1, with unresolved D. CDR1 is LGHNA and CDR2 is YSLEER in the germline V gene. Trimming cost V 1 base and J 4 bases, with 10 bases left between them. The CDR3 covers 14 residues. Here the CDR3 DNA reads TGCGCCAGCAGCCAAGGGGTTGGCGGCACTGAAGCTTTCTTT. This gives the protein CASSQGVGGTEAFF.

The rearrangement links TRBV4-3 to TRBJ1-2; D is uncertain. The germline CDR1 and CDR2 sequences are LGHNA and YSLEER. Trimming shortened V by 0 bases and J by 4 bases, and 9 bases separated the two germline ends. The CDR3 contains 14 residues. CDR3 nucleotides: TGCGCCAGCAGCCAAGAGGCGGTTTCCTATGGCTACACCTTC. Amino acid sequence: CASSQEAVSYGYTF.

This clone appeared a few times. The chain recombines TRBV6-5 with TRBJ1-6; TRBD1 is a possible D gene (6 bases). The CDR3 runs 14 residues. The germline gives CDR1 MNHEY, CDR2 SVGAGI. Trimming took off 6 bases at V and 10 bases at J, with 16 bases between the two ends. CDR3 sequence reads: CASRLQGARSPLHF. The DNA for the CDR3 is TGTGCCAGCAGGCTACAGGGTGCTCGGTCACCCCTCCACTTT.

The chain joins TRBV25-1 to TRBJ2-1, with TRBD1 matching 8 bases. After removal of 6 bases from V and 8 bases from J, the junction contained 6 bases not matched to a gene. The CDR3 consists of 13 residues. Germline V CDR1 and CDR2: MGHDK, SYGVNS. The CDR3, as DNA: TGTGCCAGCAGCAGGACAGGGAAGGATGAGCAGTTCTTC. Its protein product is CASSRTGKDEQFF.